Shown below are 7 T cell receptor beta chains from a single sample sequenced in a study of human T cells and chemical hapten exposure. As to time point: patch test 1, 2 weeks after DPC sensitization. Regarding treatment: therapeutic diphenylcyclopropenone sensitization with weekly scalp DPC. TCRdb analysed the RACE reads with MiXCR anew, one entry per CDR3 protein. The sample holds 95,000 to 150,000 distinct CDR3 sequences, around 15% seen once. The sequences come from whole blood, collected in connection with sensitization to the hapten diphenylcyclopropenone (DPC). These TCRs come from a man in his late teens or twenties with alopecia areata. Some clones in this sample may be carry-over from other donors' samples.

The chain joins TRBV6-1 to TRBJ2-7; D could derive from TRBD1 or TRBD2 (5 bases each). Germline loops: CDR1 MNHNS, CDR2 SASEGT. The CDR3 totals 13 residues. V dropped 3 bases and J dropped 2 bases, with 8 bases sitting between them. CDR3 nucleotide sequence: TGTGCCAGCAGTGAGGGACCGGCCTACGAGCAGTACTTC. Its protein is CASSEGPAYEQYF.

This clonotype has just a few counts. This chain connects TRBV6-2 or TRBV6-3 to TRBJ2-7, with D possibly matching TRBD1 (6 bases). The V end lost 5 bases, the J end lost 4 bases, and 18 bases lay between the germline ends. CDR1 and CDR2 from the germline V gene are MNHEY and SVGEGT. This CDR3 is 15 amino acids long. The CDR3 bases are TGTGCCAGCAGTGGCCGCCCCGGACAGCTATACGAGCAGTACTTC. As protein: CASSGRPGQLYEQYF.

This clonotype was seen a few times. The chain joins TRBV21-1 to TRBJ2-5; TRBD1, the table's D call, lacks a check against the DNA. TRBV21-1 is a known pseudogene. This CDR3 comprises 16 residues. The chain's CDR3 is CASSSRDRPYQETQYF. CDR3 DNA sequence: TGTGCCAGCAGCAGCCGGGACAGACCGTACCAAGAGACCCAGTACTTC.

There are many counts of this clonotype. This rearrangement joins TRBV6-2 or TRBV6-3 to TRBJ2-1; no clear D gene. Per the germline V gene, CDR1 is MNHEY and CDR2 is SVGEGT. This CDR3 contains 14 residues. Deletions cut 2 bases from V and 4 bases from J, with 9 bases between. CDR3 region: CASSYMGSYNEQFF. For the CDR3, the DNA is TGTGCCAGCAGTTACATGGGCAGTTACAATGAGCAGTTCTTC.

The chain joins TRBV4-1 to TRBJ2-4; D gene unclear. The CDR3 length is 14 residues. Looked up from germline, CDR1 is MGHRA and CDR2 is YSYEKL. V was pared by 2 bases and J by 6 bases, with 11 bases between. This CDR3 is CASSQSWAPNIQYF. DNA for the CDR3: TGCGCCAGCAGCCAATCCTGGGCCCCAAACATTCAGTACTTC.

Comment on this clonotype: At one boundary the junction diverges from the germline segment, which might be a read error. V and J are TRBV29-1 and TRBJ1-1; no clear D gene. Germline CDR1 and CDR2: SQVTM and ANQGSEA. There are 15 residues in the CDR3. The CDR3 nucleotides are TGCGGCGTTGAAGATCTTGGGGTAGTGAACACTGAAGCTTTCTTT. Its protein is CGVEDLGVVNTEAFF.

In this sample, this clonotype turned up a few times. The chain carries TRBV5-1 and TRBJ1-4; 7 bases fit TRBD1. Germline V CDR1 and CDR2: SGHRS, YFSETQ. The CDR3 covers 15 residues. V was pared by 0 bases and J by 11 bases, with 10 bases of the junction left unmatched. The CDR3, as DNA: TGCGCCAGCAGCTTGGCCGACAGGGACCCAGAGAAACTGTTTTTT. The encoded protein is CASSLADRDPEKLFF.